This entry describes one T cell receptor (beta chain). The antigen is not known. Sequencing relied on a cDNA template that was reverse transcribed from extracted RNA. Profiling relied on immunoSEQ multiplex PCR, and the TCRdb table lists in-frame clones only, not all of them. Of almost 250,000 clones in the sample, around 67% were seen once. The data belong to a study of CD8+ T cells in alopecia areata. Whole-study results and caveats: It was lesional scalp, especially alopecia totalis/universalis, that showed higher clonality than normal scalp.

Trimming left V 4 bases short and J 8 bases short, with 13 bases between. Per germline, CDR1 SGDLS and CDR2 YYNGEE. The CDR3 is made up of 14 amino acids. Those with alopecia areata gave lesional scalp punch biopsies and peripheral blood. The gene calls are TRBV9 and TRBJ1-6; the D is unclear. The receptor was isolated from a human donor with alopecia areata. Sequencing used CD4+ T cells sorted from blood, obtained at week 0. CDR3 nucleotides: TGTGCCAGCAGCCCCCGGCCGTGGGATTCACCCCTCCACTTT. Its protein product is CASSPRPWDSPLHF.